A single sample gave rise to the 27 T cell receptor beta chains below, sequenced in a study of shared clonotypes between healthy human individuals. Naivety among CD8 cells was defined by CD45RO negativity and positive CCR7 selection, thereby excluding terminally differentiated effector memory CD45RA+ cells. Sequencing used immunoSEQ multiplex PCR; TCRdb keeps in-frame clones, though not all of them. There are over 800,000 clones in the sample; approximately 92% occur only once, and around 24% lies in the top ten. The sequencing sample was made of naive CD8+ T cells sorted from blood. These receptors all come from a man younger than 45 in good health.

This rearrangement joins TRBV6-1 to TRBJ2-3, with 7 nucleotides matching TRBD1. V trimming: 4 bases; J trimming: 3 bases; junction bases outside the gene matches: 13. CDR3 length: 17 amino acids. Germline assignment: CDR1 MNHNS and CDR2 SASEGT. The DNA of the CDR3 is TGTGCCAGCAGTGCCCGTCTAAGGGGGCGTTCTACAGATACGCAGTATTTT. This gives the protein CASSARLRGRSTDTQYF.

The chain is built from TRBV25-1 and TRBJ2-5; D is unresolved. The CDR3 is 13 residues long. CDR1 is MGHDK and CDR2 is SYGVNS in the germline V gene. Trimming took off 3 bases at V and 3 bases at J, with 8 bases between the two ends. CDR3 DNA sequence: TGTGCCAGCAGTGACACCACGAAAGAGACCCAGTACTTC. Translated, it gives CASSDTTKETQYF.

The chain combines TRBV9 with TRBJ2-1; the D is unclear. The CDR3 covers 13 residues. V lost 3 bases and J 6 bases, leaving 10 bases between the germline ends. CDR1 SGDLS and CDR2 YYNGEE come from the germline V gene. The CDR3 sequence is CASSAENGNEQFF. The CDR3, as DNA: TGTGCCAGCAGCGCCGAAAATGGCAATGAGCAGTTCTTC.

V and J are TRBV14 and TRBJ1-1; 7 positions agree with TRBD1. From germline, CDR1 is SGHDN and CDR2 FVKESK. The CDR3 is 13 residues long. V shed 0 bases and J 7 bases; nucleotides not matched to a gene: 2. This chain's CDR3 is CASSQEGDSEAFF. The CDR3 DNA is TGTGCCAGCAGCCAAGAGGGGGACAGTGAAGCTTTCTTT. The full variable domain, rest sourced from reference TRBV14 and TRBJ1-1, is EAGVTQFPSHSVIEKGQTVTLRCDPISGHDNLYWYRRVMGKEIKFLLHFVKESKQDESGMPNNRFLAERTGGTYSTLKVQPAELEDSGVYFCASSQEGDSEAFFGQGTRLTVV.

The V and J genes are TRBV9 and TRBJ1-1; D remains unclear. Germline CDR1 and CDR2: SGDLS and YYNGEE. The CDR3 consists of 12 residues. V gave up 5 bases and J gave up 5 bases, with 10 bases separating them. The CDR3 region is CASSSRGTEAFF. The CDR3 DNA reads as TGTGCCAGCAGTTCCCGAGGGACTGAAGCTTTCTTT.

The genes are TRBV7-2 and TRBJ2-1, with a possible D match to TRBD2 (6 bases). Germline V gene sequence: CDR1 SGHTA, CDR2 FQGNSA. Trimming removed 6 bases at V and 2 bases at J, with 11 bases between. The CDR3 runs to 14 residues. CDR3 bases: TGTGCCAGCAGACTCCGACTAGCCTACAATGAGCAGTTCTTC. It codes for CASRLRLAYNEQFF.

This clone was recorded once. The CDR3 region has the DNA TGTGCCAGCAGCCCCGGGTGGGGGGCGCGCGAGCAGTACTTC. Protein: CASSPGWGAREQYF. The rearrangement joins TRBV6-5 to TRBJ2-7; D possibly matches TRBD1 or TRBD2 (6 bases each). Germline CDR1 MNHEY, CDR2 SVGAGI. This CDR3 contains 14 residues. V lost 6 bases and J 6 bases, leaving 18 bases between the germline ends.

V gene TRBV6-5 combines with J gene TRBJ2-1; no definite D call. The V gene's germline CDR1 is MNHEY and CDR2 SVGAGI. Trimming cost V 8 bases and J 3 bases, with 11 bases left between them. The CDR3 sequence is 13 residues long. The CDR3 sequence: CASRYASYNEQFF. CDR3 sequence (DNA): TGTGCCAGCCGATACGCTAGCTACAATGAGCAGTTCTTC.

J is TRBJ2-1 and V is TRBV7-9, with TRBD2 matching 10 bases. The CDR3 covers 15 residues. CDR1 and CDR2 from the germline V gene are SEHNR and FQNEAQ (reference sequence). J was trimmed by 7 bases and V by 2 bases; bases with no gene match: 5. CDR3 nucleotide sequence: TGTGCCAGCAGCTTATATTCAGCGGGAGGGAATGAGCAGTTCTTC. Translation: CASSLYSAGGNEQFF. Full variable domain (remainder filled in from reference TRBV7-9 and TRBJ2-1): DTGVSQNPRHKITKRGQNVTFRCDPISEHNRLYWYRQTLGQGPEFLTYFQNEAQLEKSRLLSDRFSAERPKGSFSTLEIQRTEQGDSAMYLCASSLYSAGGNEQFFGPGTRLTVL.

The chain recombines TRBV7-9 with TRBJ2-6; 10 bases line up with TRBD2. This CDR3 comprises 17 residues. Germline trimming cut 8 bases from V and 3 bases from J; bases unmatched to any gene: 10. The germline V gene has CDR1 SEHNR and CDR2 FQNEAQ (reference sequence). In nucleotides, the CDR3 is TGTGCCAGCTTTTCTGCTAGCGGGAGAGGTGGGGCCAACGTCCTGACTTTC. It translates to CASFSASGRGGANVLTF. Based on the CDR3 plus reference TRBV7-9 and TRBJ2-6, the full variable domain is DTGVSQNPRHKITKRGQNVTFRCDPISEHNRLYWYRQTLGQGPEFLTYFQNEAQLEKSRLLSDRFSAERPKGSFSTLEIQRTEQGDSAMYLCASFSASGRGGANVLTFGAGSRLTVL.

V is TRBV27 and J is TRBJ2-3, with 8 bases identical to TRBD1. The length of the CDR3 is 16 residues. In germline, CDR1 is MNHEY, CDR2 SMNVEV (reference sequence). Trimming cost V 5 bases and J 3 bases; bases outside gene matches: 10. The CDR3 bases are TGTGCCAGCAGTACGACAGGGGTAGAATGGACAGATACGCAGTATTTT. Its protein is CASSTTGVEWTDTQYF.

The chain couples TRBV5-4 to TRBJ2-5, with 14 bases lining up with TRBD2. The CDR3 runs 16 residues. V lost 5 bases to trimming and J lost 3 bases; unmatched junction nucleotides: 6. Per germline, CDR1 SGHNT and CDR2 YYREEE (reference sequence). CDR3 in DNA: TGTGCCAGCAGACAGGGACTAGCGGGAGTGGAAGAGACCCAGTACTTC. Translating it yields CASRQGLAGVEETQYF.

This clone was seen once. This sequence joins TRBV7-2 and TRBJ2-7, with D possibly matching TRBD2 (6 bases). CDR1 is SGHTA, CDR2 FQGNSA, per germline. CDR3 length equals 15 residues. The V and J ends lost 5 bases and 3 bases respectively, with 17 bases between them. CDR3 coding DNA: TGTGCCAGCAGCATGTTGCGGGGCAGGGACTACGAGCAGTACTTC. The encoded protein is CASSMLRGRDYEQYF.

CDR3 sequence: CATTSEGQGAYEQYF. The CDR3 DNA sequence: TGTGCCACCACCTCGGAGGGACAGGGGGCTTACGAGCAGTACTTC. The chain carries TRBV15 and TRBJ2-7; 12 nucleotides align to TRBD1. Germline values: CDR1 LNHNV, CDR2 YYDKDF (reference sequence). This CDR3 is 15 amino acids long. V lost 7 bases to trimming and J lost 4 bases; unmatched junction nucleotides: 8.

Regarding this clone: This sample also contains other DNA sequences that code for the same CDR3. The chain carries TRBV7-9 and TRBJ2-7, with D possibly TRBD1 on 5 matching bases. Germline CDR1 is SEHNR and CDR2 is FQNEAQ (reference sequence). With 5 bases removed from V and 4 bases from J, the gap between germline ends came to 12 bases. The CDR3 extends over 13 amino acids. In nucleotides, the CDR3 is TGTGCCAGCAGCCTAGGGGATAATTACGAGCAGTACTTC. This gives the protein CASSLGDNYEQYF. The full variable domain, with the rest looked up from reference TRBV7-9 and TRBJ2-7, is DTGVSQNPRHKITKRGQNVTFRCDPISEHNRLYWYRQTLGQGPEFLTYFQNEAQLEKSRLLSDRFSAERPKGSFSTLEIQRTEQGDSAMYLCASSLGDNYEQYFGPGTRLTVT.

The rearrangement joins TRBV5-1 to TRBJ2-7; TRBD1 might be the D (6 bases). Germline-derived CDR1 and CDR2 are SGHRS and YFSETQ. The germline V and J ends were trimmed by 2 bases and 5 bases, with 14 bases remaining between them. The length of the CDR3 is 14 residues. The CDR3 region is CASSFSRGTNEQYF. The CDR3 nucleotides are TGCGCCAGCAGCTTTTCCAGGGGTACCAACGAGCAGTACTTC.

This CDR3 reads CASSQDSSADREQFF. The CDR3 coding sequence is TGCGCCAGCAGCCAAGATTCGTCGGCCGACCGTGAGCAGTTCTTC. The V gene is TRBV4-3, the J gene TRBJ2-1; D remains ambiguous. This CDR3 has 15 amino acids. The germline gives CDR1 LGHNA, CDR2 YSLEER. The V gene lost 0 bases and the J gene lost 9 bases, with 15 bases spanning the gap.

J is TRBJ2-2 and V is TRBV28; no reliable D call. The length of the CDR3 is 15 residues. Trimming pared 3 bases from V and 3 bases from J, leaving 11 bases between. Per the germline V gene, CDR1 is MDHEN and CDR2 is SYDVKM. The CDR3 protein is CASSFPTVHTGELFF. DNA for the CDR3: TGTGCCAGCAGTTTCCCAACAGTCCACACCGGGGAGCTGTTTTTT.

The genes are TRBV27 and TRBJ2-1; TRBD2 is a possible D gene (5 bases). This CDR3 has 12 residues. Germline CDR1 MNHEY, CDR2 SMNVEV (reference sequence). V lost 3 bases and J lost 9, with 9 bases in between. DNA for the CDR3: TGTGCCAGCAGTTTTTACCGGGGTGAGCAGTTCTTC. Translation: CASSFYRGEQFF.

This clone was counted only a few times. The chain links TRBV27 to TRBJ2-3; TRBD2 agrees at 14 bases. Trimming removed 5 bases from V and 3 bases from J; junction bases left unmatched: 4. CDR3 size: 16 residues. Germline-derived CDR1 and CDR2 are MNHEY and SMNVEV (reference sequence). The CDR3 sequence is CASSVGTSGSTDTQYF. The DNA for the CDR3 is TGTGCCAGCAGTGTTGGGACTAGCGGGAGTACAGATACGCAGTATTTT.

This sequence joins TRBV11-2 and TRBJ2-7; 8 bases line up with TRBD1. The V and J ends lost 4 bases and 2 bases, in that order; junction bases with no gene match: 7. This CDR3 has 15 residues. CDR1 and CDR2 from the germline V gene are SGHAT and FQNNGV. This chain's CDR3 is CASSSDRGTTYEQYF. The DNA of the CDR3 is TGTGCCAGCAGCTCAGACAGGGGCACTACCTACGAGCAGTACTTC.

This chain joins TRBV5-5 and TRBJ2-7; perhaps TRBD1 as D (6 bases). The germline V gene has CDR1 SGHKS and CDR2 YYEKEE (reference sequence). This CDR3 comprises 16 residues. V dropped 2 bases and J dropped 0 bases, with 15 bases sitting between them. The CDR3 coding sequence is TGTGCCAGCAGCTTTGGATGGTCGGACAGCTCCTACGAGCAGTACTTC. Its protein product is CASSFGWSDSSYEQYF.

This clone came up once. The chain carries TRBV27 and TRBJ2-7; 7 nucleotides agree with TRBD2. This CDR3 region has 14 residues. The germline V gene encodes CDR1 MNHEY and CDR2 SMNVEV (reference sequence). Trimming cost V 6 bases and J 2 bases; bases outside gene matches: 7. The CDR3, as DNA: TGTGCCAGCAGCCAAAGCGGGATTGCCTACGAGCAGTACTTC. It codes for CASSQSGIAYEQYF.

J is TRBJ2-3 and V is TRBV27, with TRBD1 matching 8 bases. Germline CDR1 is MNHEY and CDR2 is SMNVEV (reference sequence). The trim removed 4 bases at V and 0 bases at J, leaving 3 bases unmatched. The CDR3 totals 15 residues. The DNA for the CDR3 is TGTGCCAGCAGTTCCGACAGGGGAAGCACAGATACGCAGTATTTT. Its protein is CASSSDRGSTDTQYF.

This clone was recorded only once. The chain recombines TRBV29-1 with TRBJ2-1; 8 bases match TRBD1. V was pared by 5 bases and J by 0 bases, with 18 bases of the junction left unmatched. This CDR3 contains 19 residues. Germline CDR1 and CDR2: SQVTM and ANQGSEA. The CDR3 nucleotides are TGCAGCGTTCACCCGGACAGGGATAGCGGTATCAGCTCCTACAATGAGCAGTTCTTC. The encoded protein is CSVHPDRDSGISSYNEQFF.

This rearrangement joins TRBV21-1 to TRBJ1-5; no check of the table's D call, TRBD1, against the DNA was made. TRBV21-1 is a pseudogene. There are 17 residues in the CDR3. The CDR3 sequence: CASSKKSGTGGNQPQHF. CDR3 DNA sequence: TGTGCCAGCAGCAAAAAATCCGGGACAGGGGGCAATCAGCCCCAGCATTTT.

The J gene is TRBJ2-4, the V gene TRBV29-1, with D unresolved. The CDR3 runs 13 residues. Germline lookup yields CDR1 SQVTM and CDR2 ANQGSEA. Deletions cut 5 bases from V and 2 bases from J, with 10 bases between. CDR3 coding DNA: TGCAGCGTTAAGACGGCTACCAAAAACATTCAGTACTTC. It is translated as CSVKTATKNIQYF.